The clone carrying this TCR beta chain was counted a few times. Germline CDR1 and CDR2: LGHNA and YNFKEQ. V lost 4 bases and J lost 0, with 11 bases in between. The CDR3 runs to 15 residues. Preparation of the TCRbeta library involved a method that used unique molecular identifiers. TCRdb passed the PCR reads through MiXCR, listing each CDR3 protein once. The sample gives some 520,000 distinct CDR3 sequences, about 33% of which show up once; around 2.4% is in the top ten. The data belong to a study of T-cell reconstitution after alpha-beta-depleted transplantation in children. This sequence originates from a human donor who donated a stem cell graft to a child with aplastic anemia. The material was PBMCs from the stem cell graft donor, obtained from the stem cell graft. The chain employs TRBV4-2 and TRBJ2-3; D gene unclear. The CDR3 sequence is CASSRTDASTDTQYF. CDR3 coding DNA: TGTGCCAGCAGCCGCACAGACGCTAGCACAGATACGCAGTATTTT.